This T cell receptor beta chain derives from a study of Ad26.COV2.S vaccination and SARS-CoV-2 variants. The treatment is: some 20 received Ad26.COV2.S at low or high dose, single or two shots; five or six received placebo; per-sample allocation not given. All samples were drawn on day 63, counting from the first vaccine or placebo injection. General study results and limits: Total T cell responses were possibly underestimated by TCR breadth and depth analyses.

Libraries were prepared by immunoSEQ multiplex PCR; TCRdb keeps only in-frame clonotypes and omits some of them. Here the sample spans a few hundred thousand clones, approximately 89% being singletons. Germline CDR1 reads LGHNA; CDR2 reads YNFKEQ. With V trimmed by 3 bases and J by 1 base, 9 bases remained unmatched. The CDR3 extends over 17 amino acids. This clone was seen only once. Its antigen is unknown. This chain connects TRBV4-2 to TRBJ2-3, with 8 bases fitting TRBD2. Sequenced here: peripheral blood, sampled in a trial of Ad26.COV2.S vaccine versus placebo. The sequence was collected from a person between 18 and 60 years old who received the Ad26.COV2.S COVID-19 vaccine or a placebo. CDR3 loop: CASSQSKRELGTDTQYF. CDR3 sequence (DNA): TGTGCCAGCAGCCAGTCAAAGCGGGAGCTGGGCACAGATACGCAGTATTTT.